Shown below are 3 T cell receptor beta chains from a single sample sequenced in a study of blood T cells in healthy people across ages. Alongside a J-beta primer mix, a sample-barcoded 5' primer served in a second PCR lasting about 6 to 12 cycles. TCRdb passed the 5' RACE reads through MiXCR, listing each CDR3 protein once. The sample contains fewer than 2,000,000 distinct CDR3 sequences, roughly a third of which appear only once. Sequences were obtained from blood. All receptors derive from a woman aged 30 to 39 in good health.

This clonotype came up many times. This chain links TRBV4-1 with TRBJ2-4, with D tentatively TRBD1 or TRBD2 (5 bases each). The CDR3 totals 16 residues. From germline, CDR1 is MGHRA and CDR2 YSYEKL. V lost 4 bases, J lost 0 bases, and 13 bases lay in between. CDR3 region: CASSRRGILAKNIQYF. The DNA for the CDR3 is TGCGCCAGCAGCCGCCGGGGCATTCTAGCCAAAAACATTCAGTACTTC.

At least ten counts were recorded for this clonotype. V is TRBV12-3 or TRBV12-4 and J is TRBJ2-5, with D maybe TRBD1 (5 bases). V lost 1 base, J lost 5 bases, and 11 bases lay in between. CDR3 length: 14 amino acids. The CDR3 sequence is CASSLGSRVETQYF. As DNA, the CDR3 is TGTGCCAGCAGTTTAGGCTCCAGGGTGGAGACCCAGTACTTC.

This clonotype was recorded only once. J is TRBJ2-2 and V is TRBV2, with 8 bases fitting TRBD2. The CDR3 is 16 amino acids. V was pared by 10 bases and J by 2 bases, with 12 bases of the junction left unmatched. Germline loops: CDR1 SNHLY, CDR2 FYNNEI. The CDR3 sequence is CATVQSLAVNTGELFF. The CDR3 DNA follows: TGTGCCACCGTACAATCACTAGCGGTAAACACCGGGGAGCTGTTTTTT.